The clone carrying this T cell receptor beta chain is a singleton in its sample. The antigen remains undetermined. The data were taken from a study of Tregs in tolerant kidney transplant recipients. Whole-study results and caveats: Some patients' samples used different primers over time, so nucleotide sequences weren't comparable. No direct test of biological reproducibility was done here.

Germline lookup yields CDR1 SGHRS and CDR2 YFSETQ. This CDR3 spans 14 amino acids. V lost 0 bases and J lost 6, with 13 bases in between. Recipients received nonmyeloablative bone marrow transplants from related graft donors, with transient mixed chimerism. Sequencing was performed with immunoSEQ multiplex PCR; in TCRdb, only in-frame clones are kept and a portion is missing. The sample lists tens of thousands of clones, 80% to 95% occurring once. The clonotype originates from a human patient who received a combined kidney and bone marrow transplant. Some T cells may possibly be graft donor cells. The rearrangement links TRBV5-1 to TRBJ2-7; a weak D match, TRBD2 (6 bases). Source: CD4+ T cells from blood (PBMCs), taken 12 months after the transplant. The CDR3 DNA sequence: TGCGCCAGCAGCTTGGTTGGCGGGATTGGCGAGCAGTACTTC. Translated, it gives CASSLVGGIGEQYF.